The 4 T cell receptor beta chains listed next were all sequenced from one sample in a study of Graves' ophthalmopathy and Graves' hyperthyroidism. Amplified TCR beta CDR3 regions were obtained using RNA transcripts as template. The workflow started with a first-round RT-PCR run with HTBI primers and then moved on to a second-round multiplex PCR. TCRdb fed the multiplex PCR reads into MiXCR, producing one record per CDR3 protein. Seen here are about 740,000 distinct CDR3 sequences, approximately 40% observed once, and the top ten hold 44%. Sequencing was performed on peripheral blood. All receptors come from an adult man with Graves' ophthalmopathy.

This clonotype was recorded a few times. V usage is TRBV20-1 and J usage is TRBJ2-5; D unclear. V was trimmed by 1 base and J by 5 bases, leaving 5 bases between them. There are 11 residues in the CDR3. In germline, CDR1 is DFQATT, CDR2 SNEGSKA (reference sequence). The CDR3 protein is CSARAWETQYF. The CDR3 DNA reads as TGCAGTGCTAGAGCCTGGGAGACCCAGTACTTC.

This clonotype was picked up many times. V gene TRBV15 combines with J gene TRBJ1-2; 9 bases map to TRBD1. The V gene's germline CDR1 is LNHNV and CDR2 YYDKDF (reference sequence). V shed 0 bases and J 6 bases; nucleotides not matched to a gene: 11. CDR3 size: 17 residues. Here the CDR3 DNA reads TGTGCCACCAGCAGAGATCCCGGGACAGGGATGGAGGATGGCTACACCTTC. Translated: CATSRDPGTGMEDGYTF.

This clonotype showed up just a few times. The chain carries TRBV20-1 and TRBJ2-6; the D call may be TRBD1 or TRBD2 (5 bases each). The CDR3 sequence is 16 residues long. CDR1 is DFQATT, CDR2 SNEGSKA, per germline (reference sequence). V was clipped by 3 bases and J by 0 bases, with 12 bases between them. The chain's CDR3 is CSASGTVSSGANVLTF. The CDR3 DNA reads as TGCAGTGCTAGCGGGACGGTGAGCTCTGGGGCCAACGTCCTGACTTTC.

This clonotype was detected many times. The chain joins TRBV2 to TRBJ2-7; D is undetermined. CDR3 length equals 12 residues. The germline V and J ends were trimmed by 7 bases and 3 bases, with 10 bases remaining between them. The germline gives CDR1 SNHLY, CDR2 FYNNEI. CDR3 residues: CASKGLGYEQYF. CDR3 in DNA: TGTGCCAGCAAGGGCCTCGGCTACGAGCAGTACTTC.